A selection of T cell receptor beta chains follows, all from one sample in a study of blood T cell repertoires in COVID-19. Using immunoSEQ multiplex PCR, the repertoire was profiled, and TCRdb retains in-frame clones only, with some absent. Of fewer than 250,000 clones in the sample, more than 85% are singletons; the top ten hold approximately 1.1%. What was sequenced was peripheral blood. The origin of the receptors is a man aged 30 to 45 with acute or convalescent COVID-19. Both conserved end residues are part of each CDR3. A D gene is named only where the DNA matches it firmly. Some rows have no size entry. The others give once, few or many, or a class for an expanded clone.

clone_size | j_call | d_call | v_call | cdr3_nt | cdr3_aa
once | TRBJ1-1 | TRBD1 | TRBV19 | TGTGCCAGTAGTATCAGGGGGCGTGGTGGCACTTTCTTT | CASSIRGRGGTFF
NA | TRBJ1-2 | TRBD1 | TRBV6-5 | TGTGCCAGCAGTCAGGACAGGCTTAGCTATGGCTACACCTTC | CASSQDRLSYGYTF
NA | TRBJ2-1 | TRBD2 | TRBV28 | TGTGCCAGCTCCCGACTAGCGGGGGCCAGGGGGCAGTTCTTC | CASSRLAGARGQFF
NA | TRBJ1-2 | NA | TRBV19 | TGTGCCAGTAGCCTACGTCCCGGGACAACGAAGACCCAACGGGGTGGCTACACCTTC | CASSLRPGTTKTQRGGYTF
NA | TRBJ2-5 | NA | TRBV24-1 | TGTGCCACCAGTGACCCCGGGCAGGGGAAGGGGGAGACCCAGTACTTC | CATSDPGQGKGETQYF
NA | TRBJ1-1 | TRBD1 | TRBV5-1 | TGCGCCAGCAGCTTAGGACAGGGGGCCACTGAAGCTTTCTTT | CASSLGQGATEAFF
few | TRBJ1-5 | NA | TRBV10-3 | TGTGCCATCAGTGAGAGACAAGGCTACAATCAGCCCCAGCATTTT | CAISERQGYNQPQHF
NA | TRBJ1-2 | TRBD1 | TRBV28 | TGTGCCAGCAGACCATGGACAGGGGATAACTATGGCTACACCTTC | CASRPWTGDNYGYTF
NA | TRBJ2-7 | TRBD2 | TRBV4-1 | TGCGCCAGCAGCCAAGAAAAGACTAGCGGCAGCTACGAGCAGTACTTC | CASSQEKTSGSYEQYF
NA | TRBJ2-3 | TRBD2 | TRBV6-5 | TGTGCCAGCAAACTAGCGGGGAACCCAGATACGCAGTATTTT | CASKLAGNPDTQYF
once | TRBJ2-7 | NA | TRBV10-3 | TGTGCCACGAGGACAGACACCTACGAGCAGTACTTC | CATRTDTYEQYF
NA | TRBJ1-2 | NA | TRBV3-1/TRBV3-2 | TGTGCCAGCAGCCAAGATCGAGGTGGCTACACCTTC | CASSQDRGGYTF
NA | TRBJ1-2 | TRBD1 | TRBV2 | TGTGCCAGCAGTGAAAGCGCAGGGGGTGGCTACACCTTC | CASSESAGGGYTF
NA | TRBJ1-1 | NA | TRBV6-5 | TGTGCCAGCAGTATCAGGGGCCGCACTGAAGCTTTCTTT | CASSIRGRTEAFF
NA | TRBJ2-3 | TRBD2 | TRBV30 | TGTGCCTGGAGTTTGGGACTAGCCACAGATACGCAGTATTTT | CAWSLGLATDTQYF
NA | TRBJ1-6 | NA | TRBV28 | TGTGCCAGTGGCAACAGTTTCTCCTATAATTCACCCCTCCACTTT | CASGNSFSYNSPLHF
NA | TRBJ1-1 | TRBD1 | TRBV28 | TGTGCCAGCAGTTCTCCGGGACAGGGGTACACTGAAGCTTTCTTT | CASSSPGQGYTEAFF
few | TRBJ2-1 | NA | TRBV4-1 | TGCGCCAGCAGCCGAGGGACAGAGGGACTGAATGAGCAGTTCTTC | CASSRGTEGLNEQFF
NA | TRBJ2-1 | TRBD2 | TRBV5-1 | TGCGCCAGCAGCTTGGATCCGAGCGGGGGAGGGTACAATGAGCAGTTCTTC | CASSLDPSGGGYNEQFF
NA | TRBJ1-3 | NA | TRBV6-5 | TGTGCCAGCAGCCGGGGTTACACTGGAAACACCATATATTTT | CASSRGYTGNTIYF
NA | TRBJ1-5 | NA | TRBV6-6 | TGTGCCAGCAGTGACGACAGGTTAAGCAATCAGCCCCAGCATTTT | CASSDDRLSNQPQHF
NA | TRBJ2-7 | TRBD2 | TRBV3-1/TRBV3-2 | TGTGCCAGCAGCCAGGGACTAGCTGCGAACTACGAGCAGTACTTC | CASSQGLAANYEQYF
NA | TRBJ1-3 | NA | TRBV6-2/TRBV6-3 | TGTGCCAGCAGTTACGGGCAAAGTCGGAACACCATATATTTT | CASSYGQSRNTIYF
NA | TRBJ1-1 | NA | TRBV4-1 | TGCGCCAGCAGTCTTCCCCGGGGGGAAACTGAAGCTTTCTTT | CASSLPRGETEAFF
NA | TRBJ2-5 | TRBD2 | TRBV11-3 | TGTGCCAGCAGCTCCGGACTAGCGGAAGAGACCCAGTACTTC | CASSSGLAEETQYF
NA | TRBJ2-4 | NA | TRBV2 | TGTGCCAGCAGTGAGCGGTTAAAAAACATTCAGTACTTC | CASSERLKNIQYF
NA | TRBJ2-5 | NA | TRBV6-5 | TGTGCCAGCAGTTACCCCGGGGAGCTTAGGACCCAGTACTTC | CASSYPGELRTQYF
NA | TRBJ2-3 | TRBD2 | TRBV19 | TGTGCCAGTAGTTTTAACGGGGGGGCTTCGGATACGCAGTATTTT | CASSFNGGASDTQYF
NA | TRBJ1-2 | TRBD1 | TRBV19 | TGTGCCAGTAGTCGGGGACAGCAAAACTATGGCTACACCTTC | CASSRGQQNYGYTF
NA | TRBJ2-7 | TRBD2 | TRBV28 | TGTGCCAGCAGTGTTAGCGGGAAATACGAGCAGTACTTC | CASSVSGKYEQYF
NA | TRBJ1-6 | TRBD1 | TRBV9 | TGTGCCAGCAGCGGCCGGGACAGGGGGTTAGGAAATTCACCCCTCCACTTT | CASSGRDRGLGNSPLHF
NA | TRBJ1-4 | TRBD1 | TRBV5-1 | TGCGCCAGCAGCGTCCTAGGACAGGGGAATGAAAAACTGTTTTTT | CASSVLGQGNEKLFF
few | TRBJ1-1 | NA | TRBV27 | TGTGCCAGCAGTTCGTTCGGGACTGAGAACACTGAAGCTTTCTTT | CASSSFGTENTEAFF
NA | TRBJ2-7 | TRBD1 | TRBV5-1 | TGCGCCAGCAGCTTGGTAGGGACAGGGGGTTACGAGCAGTACTTC | CASSLVGTGGYEQYF
NA | TRBJ1-6 | NA | TRBV28 | TGTGCCATCTCGAGAGGGGGTAATTCACCCCTCCACTTT | CAISRGGNSPLHF
once | TRBJ1-2 | TRBD1 | TRBV12-3/TRBV12-4 | TGTGCCAGCCAGACAGGGGAGGGCTATGGCTACACCTTC | CASQTGEGYGYTF
NA | TRBJ1-1 | TRBD1 | TRBV27 | TGTGCCAGCAGTTACACAGGGGGGTGGACTGAAGCTTTCTTT | CASSYTGGWTEAFF
NA | TRBJ1-2 | NA | TRBV6-5 | TGTGCCAGCAGTTACTCCCCACAGAACTATGGCTACACCTTC | CASSYSPQNYGYTF
NA | TRBJ2-2 | NA | TRBV6-5 | TGTGCCAGCAGGGATCGCGGGTACACCGGGGAGCTGTTTTTT | CASRDRGYTGELFF
NA | TRBJ1-2 | NA | TRBV30 | TGTGCCTGGAAGGGGGGGCTGGGCTATGGCTACACCTTC | CAWKGGLGYGYTF
NA | TRBJ1-3 | NA | TRBV28 | TGTGCCAGCAGTTTTGGCCAGGTAGCTGGAAACACCATATATTTT | CASSFGQVAGNTIYF
NA | TRBJ2-5 | TRBD2 | TRBV15 | TGTGCCACCAGCAGAGGTGCGACTAGCGGGGGGGCTCGAGAGACCCAGTACTTC | CATSRGATSGGARETQYF
NA | TRBJ1-5 | NA | TRBV4-2 | TGTGCCAGCAGCCAAGTTTCCGGGGAGGGCAATCAGCCCCAGCATTTT | CASSQVSGEGNQPQHF
NA | TRBJ2-3 | TRBD2 | TRBV2 | TGTGCCAGCAGGGAGCGGGATGCGAGCACAGATACGCAGTATTTT | CASRERDASTDTQYF